These T cell receptor beta chains were read from a single sample in a study of monozygotic twins with cystic fibrosis. The assay was immunoSEQ multiplex PCR, and TCRdb's table has in-frame clones only and misses some. The table includes about 30,000 clones, about 82% detected once. Material for sequencing was blood. These receptors came from a girl aged 2 to 9 with cystic fibrosis. Each CDR3 is given with its conserved first and last residue. The D gene is left open where the match is weak. Clone size is given for some rows only: seen once, a few or many times, or a class if the clone is expanded.

V gene	D gene	J gene	clone size	CDR3 protein	CDR3 DNA
TRBV2	-	TRBJ2-1	-	CARQDGYNEQFF	TGTGCCAGACAAGATGGCTACAATGAGCAGTTCTTC
TRBV15	-	TRBJ1-2	-	CATSRDRGLRVNYGYTF	TGTGCCACCAGCAGAGATCGGGGACTGCGGGTTAACTATGGCTACACCTTC
TRBV7-2	-	TRBJ1-2	-	CASSPTFYGYTF	TGTGCCAGCAGCCCGACCTTCTATGGCTACACCTTC
TRBV30	TRBD1	TRBJ2-3	-	CAWSSARLQGAHLSDTQYF	TGTGCCTGGAGTAGCGCCCGGCTACAGGGGGCGCACCTCTCAGATACGCAGTATTTT
TRBV4-1	-	TRBJ2-3	once	CASSQVVSIGTDTQYF	TGCGCCAGCAGCCAAGTTGTTAGCATTGGCACAGATACGCAGTATTTT
TRBV30	-	TRBJ1-3	once	CALSWGSGNTIYF	TGTGCCCTTAGTTGGGGTTCTGGAAACACCATATATTTT
TRBV5-1	TRBD2	TRBJ2-1	once	CASSKIPGLADDEQFF	TGCGCCAGCAGCAAAATACCGGGACTAGCGGATGATGAGCAGTTCTTC
TRBV19	-	TRBJ2-7	-	CASSIRGAHEQYF	TGTGCCAGTAGTATTCGCGGCGCCCACGAGCAGTACTTC
TRBV6-5	TRBD2	TRBJ2-5	-	CASSYVSGFTKETQYF	TGTGCCAGCAGTTACGTTAGCGGGTTTACGAAAGAGACCCAGTACTTC
TRBV27	TRBD2	TRBJ2-3	-	CASSSSSGRGTDTQYF	TGTGCCAGCAGTTCAAGTAGCGGGAGAGGCACAGATACGCAGTATTTT
TRBV30	-	TRBJ1-6	once	CAWREGVGSPLHF	TGTGCCTGGAGGGAGGGAGTTGGATCACCCCTCCACTTT
TRBV20-1	-	TRBJ2-3	-	CSVSLTDTQYF	TGCAGTGTTTCCCTGACGGATACGCAGTATTTT
TRBV28	-	TRBJ2-7	few	CASSFAGNYEQYF	TGTGCCAGCAGTTTCGCCGGAAACTACGAGCAGTACTTC
TRBV7-9	-	TRBJ2-1	-	CASSLGTSGLPYNEQFF	TGTGCCAGCAGCTTAGGGACCAGCGGATTACCCTACAATGAGCAGTTCTTC
TRBV4-1	-	TRBJ2-7	-	CASSQRPVPSSSYEQYF	TGCGCCAGCAGCCAACGTCCTGTACCTTCGAGCTCCTACGAGCAGTACTTC
TRBV10-3	-	TRBJ2-7	-	CAIMTSYEQYF	TGTGCCATCATGACTTCCTACGAGCAGTACTTC
TRBV10-3	TRBD1	TRBJ1-5	-	CAIGTGDSNQPQHF	TGTGCCATCGGGACAGGGGACTCCAATCAGCCCCAGCATTTT
TRBV6-6	-	TRBJ1-2	-	CASSYSGQGSDGYTF	TGTGCCAGCAGTTACTCGGGGCAGGGGAGCGATGGCTACACCTTC
TRBV29-1	-	TRBJ2-7	-	CSVEAVSQEQYF	TGCAGCGTTGAGGCAGTCAGTCAGGAGCAGTACTTC
TRBV15	-	TRBJ2-5	-	CATSRQDSHGETQYF	TGTGCCACCAGCAGGCAGGACAGTCATGGGGAGACCCAGTACTTC
TRBV28	TRBD1	TRBJ1-1	-	CASRGQGNTEAFF	TGTGCCAGCAGGGGACAGGGGAACACTGAAGCTTTCTTT
TRBV7-9	-	TRBJ2-5	-	CASSPGIGSQETQYF	TGTGCCAGCAGCCCTGGGATTGGCTCACAAGAGACCCAGTACTTC
TRBV2	TRBD1	TRBJ1-5	-	CASSEEWTGAQPQHF	TGTGCCAGCAGTGAAGAATGGACAGGAGCTCAGCCCCAGCATTTT
TRBV10-3	-	TRBJ1-1	-	CAISARQVADTEAFF	TGTGCCATCAGTGCGCGACAGGTAGCGGACACTGAAGCTTTCTTT
TRBV6-5	-	TRBJ2-7	-	CASSYSPTTGYEQYF	TGTGCCAGCAGTTACTCCCCAACGACAGGCTACGAGCAGTACTTC
TRBV11-2	-	TRBJ2-7	once	CASSPTFIRDFNEQYF	TGTGCCAGCAGCCCAACATTTATCCGGGATTTCAACGAGCAGTACTTC
TRBV11-2	-	TRBJ2-1	-	CASSLVRGHNEQFF	TGTGCCAGCAGCTTAGTTCGGGGGCACAATGAGCAGTTCTTC
TRBV5-1	TRBD1	TRBJ1-5	-	CASSPGTGGNQPQHF	TGCGCCAGCAGCCCCGGGACAGGGGGCAATCAGCCCCAGCATTTT
TRBV6-5	-	TRBJ1-1	-	CASSRGATEAFF	TGTGCCAGCAGTCGGGGGGCCACTGAAGCTTTCTTT
TRBV6-6	-	TRBJ2-7	-	CASSPSGQGLYEQYF	TGTGCCAGCAGCCCTTCCGGACAAGGCCTCTACGAGCAGTACTTC
TRBV7-2	TRBD1	TRBJ1-2	-	CASSLRQGSNYGYTF	TGTGCCAGCAGCTTACGACAGGGAAGCAACTATGGCTACACCTTC
TRBV5-1	-	TRBJ2-7	few	CASSRGTDTYEQYF	TGCGCCAGCAGCCGGGGGACGGATACCTACGAGCAGTACTTC
TRBV19	TRBD1	TRBJ1-1	-	CASSINRGTEAFF	TGTGCCAGTAGTATTAACAGGGGCACTGAAGCTTTCTTT
TRBV4-1	-	TRBJ2-7	-	CASSRDTTYEQYF	TGCGCCAGCAGCCGGGACACAACCTACGAGCAGTACTTC
TRBV19	-	TRBJ2-7	-	CASSILGGQYEQYF	TGTGCCAGTAGTATCCTAGGAGGGCAATACGAGCAGTACTTC
TRBV5-5	-	TRBJ1-6	-	CAGRQFTYNSPLHF	TGTGCCGGGAGACAGTTCACATATAATTCACCCCTCCACTTT
TRBV6-1	TRBD1	TRBJ1-1	-	CASSEGTGGGTEAFF	TGTGCCAGCAGTGAGGGGACAGGGGGAGGCACTGAAGCTTTCTTT